A single sample is the source of the 14 T cell receptor beta chains below, sequenced in a study of OX40 agonist ivuxolimab in advanced cancers. Clones were read by immunoSEQ multiplex PCR, and TCRdb kept only the in-frame ones, dropping some. The data hold some 35,000 clones, with nearly 85% observed a single time. This sample comprised CD4+ or CD8+ T cells sorted from blood, obtained in a trial of the OX40 agonist ivuxolimab. The receptor set was obtained from an adult with an advanced solid tumor such as melanoma, head and neck, liver or kidney cancer.

V is TRBV27 and J is TRBJ2-3, with a possible D match to TRBD2 (6 bases). Germline CDR1 is MNHEY and CDR2 is SMNVEV (reference sequence). This CDR3 spans 16 amino acids. Trimming pared 4 bases from V and 5 bases from J, leaving 19 bases between. The CDR3 reads CASSSPTSGLVDTQYF. DNA of the CDR3: TGTGCCAGCAGTTCCCCGACTAGTGGGTTGGTAGATACGCAGTATTTT.

The chain employs TRBV9 and TRBJ2-3; D gene ambiguous. The CDR3 runs to 12 residues. The germline V and J ends were trimmed by 2 bases and 5 bases, with 6 bases remaining between them. Germline V gene lookup returns CDR1 SGDLS and CDR2 YYNGEE. CDR3 DNA sequence: TGTGCCAGCAGCGTCCTAGAAGATACGCAGTATTTT. Protein sequence: CASSVLEDTQYF.

This rearrangement joins TRBV5-6 to TRBJ2-2; 9 bases align to TRBD2. The CDR3 has 17 residues. J gave up 2 bases and V 3 bases, and 8 bases lay outside the gene matches. The germline V gene has CDR1 SGHDT and CDR2 YYEEEE. CDR3 bases: TGTGCCAGCAGCTACCTACTAGCGGGCGCCAACACCGGGGAGCTGTTTTTT. Protein sequence: CASSYLLAGANTGELFF.

The V gene is TRBV27, the J gene TRBJ1-1; D gene unclear. The V gene lost 3 bases and the J gene lost 1 base, with 6 bases spanning the gap. The CDR3 totals 13 residues. Germline-derived CDR1 and CDR2 are MNHEY and SMNVEV (reference sequence). The CDR3 DNA is TGTGCCAGCAGTTTGCGGGGGAACACTGAAGCTTTCTTT. Its protein is CASSLRGNTEAFF.

The rearrangement links TRBV10-1 to TRBJ1-1, with D unclear. The germline V and J ends were trimmed by 7 bases and 0 bases, with 9 bases remaining between them. Germline V lookup: CDR1 WNHNN, CDR2 SYGVQD (reference sequence). The CDR3 spans 13 residues. The CDR3 nucleotides are TGCGCCAGCAAACAGTACATGAACACTGAAGCTTTCTTT. As protein: CASKQYMNTEAFF.

This chain links TRBV5-4 with TRBJ2-1, with D perhaps matching TRBD1 (5 bases). The V gene's germline CDR1 is SGHNT and CDR2 YYREEE (reference sequence). V shed 0 bases and J shed 8 bases, with 18 bases lying between them. The CDR3 spans 16 residues. The CDR3 region is CASSLAPPGAGDEQFF. In DNA, the CDR3 is TGTGCCAGCAGCTTGGCCCCTCCTGGGGCTGGCGATGAGCAGTTCTTC.

This clone was observed a few times. The chain joins TRBV9 to TRBJ2-3, with 10 bases fitting TRBD2. There are 20 residues in the CDR3. V lost 0 bases, J lost 0 bases, and 13 bases stayed unmatched. Germline assignment: CDR1 SGDLS and CDR2 YYNGEE. This CDR3 reads CASSVDMWGRTSGSTDTQYF. The CDR3 DNA sequence: TGTGCCAGCAGCGTAGATATGTGGGGGAGGACTAGCGGTAGCACAGATACGCAGTATTTT.

The CDR3 sequence is CASSFEGGTNTEAFF. CDR3 bases: TGTGCCAGCAGTTTTGAAGGGGGCACCAACACTGAAGCTTTCTTT. The chain joins TRBV28 to TRBJ1-1, with 7 bases fitting TRBD1. V lost 3 bases to trimming and J lost 2 bases; unmatched junction nucleotides: 6. There are 15 residues in the CDR3. In germline, CDR1 is MDHEN, CDR2 SYDVKM.

This chain joins TRBV5-1 and TRBJ2-7; the D call may be TRBD1 or TRBD2 (5 bases each). The V gene lost 4 bases and the J gene lost 1 base, with 9 bases spanning the gap. The germline CDR1 and CDR2 sequences are SGHRS and YFSETQ. CDR3 length equals 13 residues. The CDR3 sequence: CASSGDGSYEQYF. The CDR3 bases are TGCGCCAGCAGCGGGGACGGGTCCTACGAGCAGTACTTC.

The rearrangement joins TRBV2 to TRBJ2-5; 7 bases are a match to TRBD2. The DNA end is a closer match to TRBJ2-7, so the J assignment may be wrong. The CDR3 has 16 amino acids. Germline CDR1 is SNHLY and CDR2 is FYNNEI. Here the CDR3 DNA reads TGTGCCAGCAGTGAAGCGCTTCTGGACGGGGGGTACGAGCAGTACTTC. As protein: CASSEALLDGGYEQYF.

In this sample, this clone turned up a few times. V usage is TRBV19 and J usage is TRBJ2-3; 11 bases are shared with TRBD1. Trimming at V came to 7 bases and at J to 2 bases, leaving 2 bases not matched to a gene. Per germline, CDR1 LNHDA and CDR2 SQIVND (reference sequence). This CDR3 has 14 residues. CDR3 in amino acids: CASKGQGDTDTQYF. For the CDR3, the DNA is TGTGCCAGTAAGGGACAGGGGGACACAGATACGCAGTATTTT.

This clone was observed once. The V and J genes are TRBV9 and TRBJ2-7, with D unresolved. Between the trimmed V and J ends, which lost 3 bases and 2 bases, there was a span of 12 bases. The CDR3 contains 14 residues. CDR1 SGDLS and CDR2 YYNGEE come from the germline V gene. Here the CDR3 reads CASSDRNSPYEQYF. Written as DNA, the CDR3 is TGTGCCAGCAGCGATCGAAACTCCCCCTACGAGCAGTACTTC.

This clone was counted only a few times. The CDR3 protein is CASSQSGALQDLSNQPQHF. In nucleotides, the CDR3 is TGCGCCAGCAGTCAATCTGGTGCCCTACAGGACTTAAGCAATCAGCCCCAGCATTTT. The chain uses TRBV23-1 and TRBJ1-5; D possibly corresponds to TRBD1 (5 bases). TRBV23-1 is recorded as an ORF, its role being uncertain. The length of the CDR3 is 19 residues. Trimming took 0 bases from V and 1 from J, leaving 19 bases between them.

On this clone itself: Other DNA sequences from this sample encode an identical CDR3 as well. The rearrangement links TRBV5-1 to TRBJ2-6, with D perhaps matching TRBD1 or TRBD2 (5 bases each). Germline assignment: CDR1 SGHRS and CDR2 YFSETQ. The CDR3 is 18 amino acids. The ends were cut back, 1 base at V and 0 bases at J, with 14 bases in the middle. The DNA for the CDR3 is TGCGCCAGCAGCTTGTGGGCAGGTGGGGGCTCTGGGGCCAACGTCCTGACTTTC. Encoded protein: CASSLWAGGGSGANVLTF.